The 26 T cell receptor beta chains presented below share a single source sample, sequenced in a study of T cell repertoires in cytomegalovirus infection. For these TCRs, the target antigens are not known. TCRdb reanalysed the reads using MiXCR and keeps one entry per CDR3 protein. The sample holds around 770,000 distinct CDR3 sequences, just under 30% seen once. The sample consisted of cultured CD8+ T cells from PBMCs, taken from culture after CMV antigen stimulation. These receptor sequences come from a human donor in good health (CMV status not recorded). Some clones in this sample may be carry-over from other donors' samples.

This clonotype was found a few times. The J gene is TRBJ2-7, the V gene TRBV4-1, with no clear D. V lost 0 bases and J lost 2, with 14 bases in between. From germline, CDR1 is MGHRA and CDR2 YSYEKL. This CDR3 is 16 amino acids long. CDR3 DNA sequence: TGCGCCAGCAGCCAAGACCCAGCTAGTCTGACCTACGAGCAGTACGTC. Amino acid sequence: CASSQDPASLTYEQYV.

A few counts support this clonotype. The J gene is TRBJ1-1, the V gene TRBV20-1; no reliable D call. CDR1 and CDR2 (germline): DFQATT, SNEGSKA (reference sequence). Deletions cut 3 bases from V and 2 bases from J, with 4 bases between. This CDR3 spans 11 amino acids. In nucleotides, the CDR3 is TGCAGTGCTAGGCCCAACACTGAAGCTTTCTTT. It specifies CSARPNTEAFF.

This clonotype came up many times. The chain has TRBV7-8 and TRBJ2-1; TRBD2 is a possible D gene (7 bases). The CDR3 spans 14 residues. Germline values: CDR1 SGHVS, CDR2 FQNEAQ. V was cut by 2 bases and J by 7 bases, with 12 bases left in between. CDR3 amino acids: CASSLPGRGNEQFF. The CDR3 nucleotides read TGTGCCAGCAGCTTACCGGGGAGGGGGAATGAGCAGTTCTTC.

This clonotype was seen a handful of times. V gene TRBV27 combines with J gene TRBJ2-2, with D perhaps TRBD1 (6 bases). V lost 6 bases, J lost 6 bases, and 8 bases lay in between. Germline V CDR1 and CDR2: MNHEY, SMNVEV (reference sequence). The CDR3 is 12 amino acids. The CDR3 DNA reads TGTGCCAGCAGAACAGGGTCCGGGGAGCTGTTTTTT. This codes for CASRTGSGELFF.

CDR3 nucleotides: TGTGCCAGCAGCTCCGGGTGGAGCTCCTACAATGAGCAGTTCTTC. It yields the protein CASSSGWSSYNEQFF. The chain has TRBV7-3 and TRBJ2-1; D is ambiguous. Germline V lookup: CDR1 SGHTA, CDR2 FQGTGA. The length of the CDR3 is 15 residues. The V end lost 4 bases, the J end lost 0 bases, and 10 bases lay between the germline ends.

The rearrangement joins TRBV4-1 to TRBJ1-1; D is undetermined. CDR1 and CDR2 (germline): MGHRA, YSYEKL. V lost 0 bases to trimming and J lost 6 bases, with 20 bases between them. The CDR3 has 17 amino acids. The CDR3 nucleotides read TGCGCCAGCAGCCAAGATCGTCTTGCTCAGCGAGGGTCTGAAGCTTTCTTT. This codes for CASSQDRLAQRGSEAFF.

DNA for the CDR3: TGTGCCAGTAGTCCCTCACCAGGGACTAGCGGGGATAGTTACAATGAGCAGTTCTTC. Amino acids: CASSPSPGTSGDSYNEQFF. The chain links TRBV19 to TRBJ2-1, with 13 bases matching TRBD2. V was clipped by 5 bases and J by 4 bases; unmatched bases: 14. This CDR3 contains 19 residues. Germline assignment: CDR1 LNHDA and CDR2 SQIVND (reference sequence).

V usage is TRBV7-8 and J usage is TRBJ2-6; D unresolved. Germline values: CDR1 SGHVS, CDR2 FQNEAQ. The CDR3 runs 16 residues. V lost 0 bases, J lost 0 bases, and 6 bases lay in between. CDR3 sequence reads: CASSLAVSSGANVLTF. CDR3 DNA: TGTGCCAGCAGCTTAGCCGTTAGCTCTGGGGCCAACGTCCTGACTTTC.

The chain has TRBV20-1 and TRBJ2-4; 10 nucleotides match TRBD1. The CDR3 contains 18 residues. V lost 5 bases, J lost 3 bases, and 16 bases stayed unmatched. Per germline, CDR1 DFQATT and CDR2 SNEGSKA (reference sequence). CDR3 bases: TGCAGTGCTGCCCCGATGACAGGGGGCGCTGAGGGCAAAAACATTCAGTACTTC. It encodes CSAAPMTGGAEGKNIQYF.

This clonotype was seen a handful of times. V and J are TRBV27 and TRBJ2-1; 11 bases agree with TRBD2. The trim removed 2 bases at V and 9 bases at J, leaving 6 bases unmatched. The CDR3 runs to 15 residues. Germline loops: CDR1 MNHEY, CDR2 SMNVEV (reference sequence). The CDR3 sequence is CASSLTTSGEGEQFF. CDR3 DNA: TGTGCCAGCAGTTTAACGACTAGCGGGGAGGGTGAGCAGTTCTTC.

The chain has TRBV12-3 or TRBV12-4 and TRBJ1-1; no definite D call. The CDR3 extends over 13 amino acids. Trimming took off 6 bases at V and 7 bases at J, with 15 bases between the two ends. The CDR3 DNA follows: TGTGCCAGCAGACCCGGGTCGGGGATTGAAGCTTTCTTT. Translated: CASRPGSGIEAFF.

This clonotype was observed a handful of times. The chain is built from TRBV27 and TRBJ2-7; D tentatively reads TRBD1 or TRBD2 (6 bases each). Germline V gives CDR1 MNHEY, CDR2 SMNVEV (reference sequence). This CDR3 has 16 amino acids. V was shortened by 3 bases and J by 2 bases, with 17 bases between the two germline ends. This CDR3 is CASSFAGQIKTYEQYF. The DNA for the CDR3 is TGTGCCAGCAGTTTCGCGGGACAAATCAAGACCTACGAGCAGTACTTC.

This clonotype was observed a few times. In nucleotides, the CDR3 is TGTGCCAGCAGCTTGGGACAGCAGACGTCCTACAATGAGCAGTTCTTC. Translating it yields CASSLGQQTSYNEQFF. This rearrangement joins TRBV5-4 to TRBJ2-1, with a weak D call TRBD1 (5 bases). Germline CDR1 and CDR2: SGHNT and YYREEE (reference sequence). Trimming cost V 0 bases and J 1 base, with 11 bases left between them. The CDR3 sequence is 16 residues long.

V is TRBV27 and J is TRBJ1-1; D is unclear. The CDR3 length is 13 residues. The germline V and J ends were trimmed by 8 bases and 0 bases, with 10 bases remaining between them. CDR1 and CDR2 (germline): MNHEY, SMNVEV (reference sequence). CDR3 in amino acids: CASRFLMNTEAFF. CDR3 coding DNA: TGTGCCAGCCGGTTTTTAATGAACACTGAAGCTTTCTTT.

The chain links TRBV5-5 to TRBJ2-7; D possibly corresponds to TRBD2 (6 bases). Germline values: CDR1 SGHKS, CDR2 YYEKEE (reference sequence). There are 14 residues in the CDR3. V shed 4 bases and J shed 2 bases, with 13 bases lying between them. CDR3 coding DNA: TGTGCCAGCAGCGGGGGGTGGACGACCTACGAGCAGTACGTC. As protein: CASSGGWTTYEQYV.

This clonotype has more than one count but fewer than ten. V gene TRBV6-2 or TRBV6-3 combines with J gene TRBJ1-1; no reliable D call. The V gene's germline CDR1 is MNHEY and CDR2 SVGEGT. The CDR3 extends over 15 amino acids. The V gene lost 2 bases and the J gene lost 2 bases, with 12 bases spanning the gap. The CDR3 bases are TGTGCCAGCAGTTACCCGAAAGAGGGTAACACTGAAGCTTTCTTT. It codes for CASSYPKEGNTEAFF.

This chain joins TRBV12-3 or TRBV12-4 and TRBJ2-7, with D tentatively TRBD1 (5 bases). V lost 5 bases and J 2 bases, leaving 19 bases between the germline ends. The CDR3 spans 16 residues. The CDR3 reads CASSTPTVPGTYEQYF. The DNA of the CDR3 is TGTGCCAGCAGTACCCCGACAGTACCTGGAACCTACGAGCAGTACTTC.

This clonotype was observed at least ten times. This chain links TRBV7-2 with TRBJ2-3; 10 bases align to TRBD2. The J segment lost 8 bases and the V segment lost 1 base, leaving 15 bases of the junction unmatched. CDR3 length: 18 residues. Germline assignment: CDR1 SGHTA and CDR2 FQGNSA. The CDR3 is CASSLVSEGAGGPVTQYF. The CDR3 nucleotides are TGTGCCAGCAGCTTAGTTTCCGAGGGAGCGGGGGGGCCTGTTACGCAGTATTTT. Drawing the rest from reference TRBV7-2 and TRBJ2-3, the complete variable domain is GAGVSQSPSNKVTEKGKDVELRCDPISGHTALYWYRQSLGQGLEFLIYFQGNSAPDKSGLPSDRFSAERTGGSVSTLTIQRTQQEDSAVYLCASSLVSEGAGGPVTQYFGPGTRLTVL.

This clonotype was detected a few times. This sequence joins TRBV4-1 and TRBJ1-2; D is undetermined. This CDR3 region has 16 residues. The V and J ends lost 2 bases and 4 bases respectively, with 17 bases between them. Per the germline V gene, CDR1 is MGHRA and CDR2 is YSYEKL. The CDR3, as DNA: TGCGCCAGCAGCCAAAACTTCCCGCCAGCAGGCTATGGCTACACCTTC. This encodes CASSQNFPPAGYGYTF.

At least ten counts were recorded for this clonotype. The CDR3 nucleotides read TGTGCCAGCAGCGGCGCTGGGGGGGAGACCCAGTACTTC. It is translated as CASSGAGGETQYF. The gene calls are TRBV7-8 and TRBJ2-5; tentative D call: TRBD2 (6 bases). V lost 5 bases and J lost 5, with 12 bases in between. The CDR3 contains 13 residues. The germline gives CDR1 SGHVS, CDR2 FQNEAQ.

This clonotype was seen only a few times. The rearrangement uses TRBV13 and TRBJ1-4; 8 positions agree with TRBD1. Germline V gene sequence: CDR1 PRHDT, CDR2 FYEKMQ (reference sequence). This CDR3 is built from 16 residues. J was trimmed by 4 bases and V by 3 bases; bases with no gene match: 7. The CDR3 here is CASSFRRGQGNEKLFF. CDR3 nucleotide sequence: TGTGCCAGCAGCTTCCGCCGAGGACAGGGTAATGAAAAACTGTTTTTT.

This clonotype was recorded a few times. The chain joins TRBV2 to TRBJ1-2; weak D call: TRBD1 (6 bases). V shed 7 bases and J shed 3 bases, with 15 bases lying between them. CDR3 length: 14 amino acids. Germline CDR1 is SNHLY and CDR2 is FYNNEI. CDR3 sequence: CASTAGARYYGYTF. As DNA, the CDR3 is TGTGCCAGCACCGCAGGGGCCCGGTACTATGGCTACACCTTC. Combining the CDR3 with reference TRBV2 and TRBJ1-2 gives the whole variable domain EPEVTQTPSHQVTQMGQEVILRCVPISNHLYFYWYRQILGQKVEFLVSFYNNEISEKSEIFDDQFSVERPDGSNFTLKIRSTKLEDSAMYFCASTAGARYYGYTFGSGTRLTVV.

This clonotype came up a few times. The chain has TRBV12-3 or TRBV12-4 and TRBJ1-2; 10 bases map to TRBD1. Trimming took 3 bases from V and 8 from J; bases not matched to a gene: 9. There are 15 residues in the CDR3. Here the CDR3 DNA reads TGTGCCAGCAGTTTGACAGGGGGCATGTATAAAGGCTACACCTTC. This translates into CASSLTGGMYKGYTF.

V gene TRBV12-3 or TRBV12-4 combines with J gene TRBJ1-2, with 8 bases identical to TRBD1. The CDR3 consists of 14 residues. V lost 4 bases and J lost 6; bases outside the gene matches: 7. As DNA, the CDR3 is TGTGCCAGCAGTTCATCCGGACAGGGCAATGGCTACACCTTC. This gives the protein CASSSSGQGNGYTF.

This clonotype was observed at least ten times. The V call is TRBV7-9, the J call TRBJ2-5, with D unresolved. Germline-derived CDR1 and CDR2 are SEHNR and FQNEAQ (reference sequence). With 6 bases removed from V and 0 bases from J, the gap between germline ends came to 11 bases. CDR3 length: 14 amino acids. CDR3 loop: CASRNGPNQETQYF. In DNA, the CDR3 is TGTGCCAGCAGAAACGGGCCAAACCAAGAGACCCAGTACTTC.

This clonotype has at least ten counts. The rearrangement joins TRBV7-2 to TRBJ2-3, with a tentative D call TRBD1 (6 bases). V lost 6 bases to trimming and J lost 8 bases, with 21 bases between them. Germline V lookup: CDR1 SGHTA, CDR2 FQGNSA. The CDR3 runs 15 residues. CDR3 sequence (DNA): TGTGCCAGCAGTACACCATCGACTCCACAGGGTACGCAGTATTTT. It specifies CASSTPSTPQGTQYF.